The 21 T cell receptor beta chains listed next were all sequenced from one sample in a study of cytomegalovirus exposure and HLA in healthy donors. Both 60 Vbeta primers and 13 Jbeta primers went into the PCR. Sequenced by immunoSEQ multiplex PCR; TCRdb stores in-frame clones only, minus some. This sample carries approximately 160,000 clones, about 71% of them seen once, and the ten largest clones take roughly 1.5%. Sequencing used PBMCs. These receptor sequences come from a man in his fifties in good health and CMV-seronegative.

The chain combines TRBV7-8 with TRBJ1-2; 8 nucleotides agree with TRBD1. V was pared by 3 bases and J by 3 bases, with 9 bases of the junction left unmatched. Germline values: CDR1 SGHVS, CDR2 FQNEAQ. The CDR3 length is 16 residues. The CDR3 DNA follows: TGTGCCAGCAGCTTTAGAGGGGCGACAGGGGACTATGGCTACACCTTC. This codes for CASSFRGATGDYGYTF.

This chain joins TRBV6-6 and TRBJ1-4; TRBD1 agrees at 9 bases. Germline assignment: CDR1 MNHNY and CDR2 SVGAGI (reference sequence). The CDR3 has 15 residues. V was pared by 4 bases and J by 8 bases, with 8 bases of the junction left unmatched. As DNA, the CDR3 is TGTGCCAGCAGTTCGCGGACAGGGGAGGACGAAAAACTGTTTTTT. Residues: CASSSRTGEDEKLFF.

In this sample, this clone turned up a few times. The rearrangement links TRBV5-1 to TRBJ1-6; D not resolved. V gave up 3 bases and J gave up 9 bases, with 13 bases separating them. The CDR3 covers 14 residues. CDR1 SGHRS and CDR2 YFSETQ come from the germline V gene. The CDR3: CASSWEGLVSPLHF. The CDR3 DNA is TGCGCCAGCAGCTGGGAGGGTTTAGTTTCACCCCTCCACTTT. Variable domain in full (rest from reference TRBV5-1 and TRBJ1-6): KAGVTQTPRYLIKTRGQQVTLSCSPISGHRSVSWYQQTPGQGLQFLFEYFSETQRNKGNFPGRFSGRQFSNSRSEMNVSTLELGDSALYLCASSWEGLVSPLHFGNGTRLTVT.

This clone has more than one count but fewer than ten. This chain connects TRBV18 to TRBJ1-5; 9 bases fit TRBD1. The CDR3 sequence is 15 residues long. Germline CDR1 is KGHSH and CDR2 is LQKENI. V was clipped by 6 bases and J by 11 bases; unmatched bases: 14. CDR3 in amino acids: CASSRQGGPKLAQHF. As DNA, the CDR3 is TGTGCCAGCTCTAGACAGGGGGGGCCCAAGTTGGCCCAGCATTTT.

The DNA for the CDR3 is TGCAGCGCTAAGGGACAGGGTCTTTACAATGAGCAGTTCTTC. This translates into CSAKGQGLYNEQFF. The gene calls are TRBV29-1 and TRBJ2-1; TRBD1 agrees at 9 bases. The length of the CDR3 is 14 residues. Germline V gene lookup returns CDR1 SQVTM and CDR2 ANQGSEA. With V trimmed by 7 bases and J by 4 bases, 8 bases remained unmatched.

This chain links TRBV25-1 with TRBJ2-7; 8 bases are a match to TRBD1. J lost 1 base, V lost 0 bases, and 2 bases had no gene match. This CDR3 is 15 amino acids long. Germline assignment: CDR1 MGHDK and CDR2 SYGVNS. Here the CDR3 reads CASSEYTGGSYEQYF. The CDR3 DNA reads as TGTGCCAGCAGTGAATATACAGGGGGGTCCTACGAGCAGTACTTC.

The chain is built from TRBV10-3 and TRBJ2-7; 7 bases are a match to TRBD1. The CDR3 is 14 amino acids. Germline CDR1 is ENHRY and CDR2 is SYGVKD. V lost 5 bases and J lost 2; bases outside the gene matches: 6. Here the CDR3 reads CAISQPGQTYEQYF. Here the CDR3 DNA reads TGTGCCATCAGTCAACCGGGACAGACCTACGAGCAGTACTTC.

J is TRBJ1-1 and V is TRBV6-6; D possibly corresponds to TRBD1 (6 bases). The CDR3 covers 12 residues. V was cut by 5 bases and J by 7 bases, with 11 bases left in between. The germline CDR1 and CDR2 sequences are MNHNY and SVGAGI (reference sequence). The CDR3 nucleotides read TGTGCCAGCAGTCCAAAGACAGGTGAAGCTTTCTTT. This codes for CASSPKTGEAFF.

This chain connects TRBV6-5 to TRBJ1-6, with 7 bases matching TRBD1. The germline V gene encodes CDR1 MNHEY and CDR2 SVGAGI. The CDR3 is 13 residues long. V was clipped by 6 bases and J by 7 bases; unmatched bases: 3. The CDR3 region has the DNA TGTGCCAGCAGCGACAGGGCGAATTCACCCCTCCACTTT. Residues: CASSDRANSPLHF.

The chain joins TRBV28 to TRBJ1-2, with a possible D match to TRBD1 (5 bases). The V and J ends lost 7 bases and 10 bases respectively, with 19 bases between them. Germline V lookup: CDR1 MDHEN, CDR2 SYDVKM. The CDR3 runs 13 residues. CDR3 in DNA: TGTGCCAGCACCCCCGCGAGGAAAGGGGCCTACACCTTC. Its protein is CASTPARKGAYTF.

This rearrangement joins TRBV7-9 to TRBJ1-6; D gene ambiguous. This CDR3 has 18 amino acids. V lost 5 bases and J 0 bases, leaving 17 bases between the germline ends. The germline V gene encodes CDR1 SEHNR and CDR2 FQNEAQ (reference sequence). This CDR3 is CASSLYEGLSSYNSPLHF. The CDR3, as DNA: TGTGCCAGCAGCCTATACGAGGGCCTGAGCTCCTATAATTCACCCCTCCACTTT.

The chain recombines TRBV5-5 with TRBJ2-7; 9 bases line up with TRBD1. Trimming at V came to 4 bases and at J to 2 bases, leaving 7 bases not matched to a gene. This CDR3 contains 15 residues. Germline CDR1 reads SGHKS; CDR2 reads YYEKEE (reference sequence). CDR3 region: CASSADRGITYEQYF. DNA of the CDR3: TGTGCCAGCAGCGCTGACAGGGGGATCACCTACGAGCAGTACTTC.

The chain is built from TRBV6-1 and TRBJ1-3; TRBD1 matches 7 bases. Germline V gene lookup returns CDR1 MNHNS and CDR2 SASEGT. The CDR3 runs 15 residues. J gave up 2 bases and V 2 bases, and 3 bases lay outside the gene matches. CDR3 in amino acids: CASSEYQGAGNTIYF. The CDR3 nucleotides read TGTGCCAGCAGTGAATACCAGGGGGCTGGAAACACCATATATTTT.

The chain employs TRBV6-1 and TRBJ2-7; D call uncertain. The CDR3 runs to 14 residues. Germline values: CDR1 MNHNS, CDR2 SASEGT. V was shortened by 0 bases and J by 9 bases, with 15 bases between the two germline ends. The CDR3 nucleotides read TGTGCCAGCAGTGAAGCGGTGGTTACTCGCGCGCAGTACTTC. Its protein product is CASSEAVVTRAQYF.

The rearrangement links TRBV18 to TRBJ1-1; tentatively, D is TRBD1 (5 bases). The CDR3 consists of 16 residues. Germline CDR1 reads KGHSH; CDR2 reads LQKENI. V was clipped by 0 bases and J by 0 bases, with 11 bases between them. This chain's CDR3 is CASSPPKGPVNTEAFF. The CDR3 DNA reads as TGTGCCAGCTCACCACCGAAGGGGCCAGTGAACACTGAAGCTTTCTTT.

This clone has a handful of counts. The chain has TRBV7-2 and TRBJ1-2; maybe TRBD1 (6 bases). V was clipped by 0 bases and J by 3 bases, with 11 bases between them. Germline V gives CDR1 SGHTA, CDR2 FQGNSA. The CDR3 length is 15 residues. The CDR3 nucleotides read TGTGCCAGCAGCTTAGCGCCGGACAGCCACTATGGCTACACCTTC. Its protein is CASSLAPDSHYGYTF.

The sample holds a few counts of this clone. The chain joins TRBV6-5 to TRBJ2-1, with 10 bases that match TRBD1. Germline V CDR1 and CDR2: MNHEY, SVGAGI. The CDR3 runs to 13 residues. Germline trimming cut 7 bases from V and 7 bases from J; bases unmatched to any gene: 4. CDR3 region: CASTRTGGNEQFF. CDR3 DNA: TGTGCCAGCACTAGGACAGGGGGTAATGAGCAGTTCTTC.

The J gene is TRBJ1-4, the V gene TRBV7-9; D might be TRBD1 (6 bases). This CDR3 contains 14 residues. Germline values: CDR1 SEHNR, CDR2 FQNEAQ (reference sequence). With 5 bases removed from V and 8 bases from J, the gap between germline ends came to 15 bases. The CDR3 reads CASSAGGAGEKLFF. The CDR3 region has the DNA TGTGCCAGCAGCGCCGGGGGGGCGGGGGAAAAACTGTTTTTT.

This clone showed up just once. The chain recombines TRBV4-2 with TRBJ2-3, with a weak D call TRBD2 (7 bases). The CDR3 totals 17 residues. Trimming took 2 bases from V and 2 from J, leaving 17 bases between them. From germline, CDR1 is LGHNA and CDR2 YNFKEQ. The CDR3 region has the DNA TGTGCCAGCAGCCAACCTCCTAGGGGGGGGCTCACAGATACGCAGTATTTT. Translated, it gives CASSQPPRGGLTDTQYF.

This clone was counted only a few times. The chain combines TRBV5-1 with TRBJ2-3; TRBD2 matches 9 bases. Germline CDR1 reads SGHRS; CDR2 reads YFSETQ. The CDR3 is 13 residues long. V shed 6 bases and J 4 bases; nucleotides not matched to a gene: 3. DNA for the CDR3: TGCGCCAGCAAAGCGGGGGGTTCAGATACGCAGTATTTT. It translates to CASKAGGSDTQYF.

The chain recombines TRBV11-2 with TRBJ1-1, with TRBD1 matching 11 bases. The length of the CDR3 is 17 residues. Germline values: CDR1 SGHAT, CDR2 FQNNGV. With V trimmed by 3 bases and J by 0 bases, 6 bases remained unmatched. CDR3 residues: CASSFGTGGRMNTEAFF. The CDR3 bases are TGTGCCAGCAGCTTTGGGACAGGGGGTCGTATGAACACTGAAGCTTTCTTT.